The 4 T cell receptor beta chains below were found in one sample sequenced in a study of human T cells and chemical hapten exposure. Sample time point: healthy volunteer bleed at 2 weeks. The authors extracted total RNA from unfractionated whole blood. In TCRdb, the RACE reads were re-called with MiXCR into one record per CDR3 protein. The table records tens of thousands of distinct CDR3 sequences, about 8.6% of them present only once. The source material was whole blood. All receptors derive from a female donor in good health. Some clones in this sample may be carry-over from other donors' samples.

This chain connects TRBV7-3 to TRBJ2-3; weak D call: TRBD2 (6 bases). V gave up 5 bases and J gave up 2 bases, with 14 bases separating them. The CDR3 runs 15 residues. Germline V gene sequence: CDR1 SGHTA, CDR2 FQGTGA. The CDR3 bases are TGTGCCAGCAGCGGTACTAGCTCAGTCACAGATACGCAGTATTTT. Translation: CASSGTSSVTDTQYF.

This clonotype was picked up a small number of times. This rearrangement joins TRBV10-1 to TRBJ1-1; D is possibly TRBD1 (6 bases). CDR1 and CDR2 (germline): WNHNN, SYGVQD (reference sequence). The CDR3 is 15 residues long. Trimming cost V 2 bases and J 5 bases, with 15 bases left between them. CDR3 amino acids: CASSERGAGETEAFF. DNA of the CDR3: TGCGCCAGCAGTGAGAGGGGGGCCGGGGAGACTGAAGCTTTCTTT.

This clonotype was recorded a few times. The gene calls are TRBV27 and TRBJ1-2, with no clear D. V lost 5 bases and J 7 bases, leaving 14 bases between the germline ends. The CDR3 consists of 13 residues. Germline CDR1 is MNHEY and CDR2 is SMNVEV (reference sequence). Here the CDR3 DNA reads TGTGCCAGCAGTCCCCGGACCGGCGCTGGCTACACCTTC. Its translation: CASSPRTGAGYTF.

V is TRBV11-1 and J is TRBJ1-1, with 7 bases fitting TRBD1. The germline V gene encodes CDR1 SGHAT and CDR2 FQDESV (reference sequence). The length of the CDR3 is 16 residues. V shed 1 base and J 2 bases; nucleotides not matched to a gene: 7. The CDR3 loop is CASSLDEGAGNTEAFF. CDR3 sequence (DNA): TGTGCCAGCAGCTTAGATGAGGGGGCGGGAAACACTGAAGCTTTCTTT.